A single sample gave rise to the 28 T cell receptor beta chains below, sequenced in a study of human T cells and chemical hapten exposure (dated by TCRdb to about 2021). This sample's time point label indicates: patch test 1, 2 weeks after DPC sensitization. Explained via the paper, the treatment or condition label denotes: therapeutic diphenylcyclopropenone sensitization with weekly scalp DPC. To prepare the library, RACE was applied. TCRdb records NextSeq 500 as the sequencer. The public reads were quality trimmed at Q25 with fastp and then assembled into clones with MiXCR by TCRdb, keeping productive beta chains. Each entry merges the rows of one CDR3 protein and shows their most common DNA and genes. The sample profile shows about 340,000 distinct CDR3 sequences; around 7% of them were found once. The top ten clonotypes cover more than 7% of the sample. The specimen comprised whole blood, sampled in connection with sensitization to the hapten diphenylcyclopropenone (DPC). The receptors were gathered from a woman in her late teens or twenties with alopecia areata. Some clones in this sample may be carry-over from other donors' samples.

The gene calls are TRBV28 and TRBJ1-1; no definite D call. V was trimmed by 8 bases and J by 3 bases, leaving 10 bases between them. The germline gives CDR1 MDHEN, CDR2 SYDVKM. This CDR3 is 12 amino acids long. The CDR3 reads CASAPSDTEAFF. CDR3 in DNA: TGTGCCAGCGCCCCGTCGGACACTGAAGCTTTCTTT.

This clonotype was seen at least ten times. V and J are TRBV5-1 and TRBJ1-1; 8 bases align to TRBD1. The trim removed 1 base at V and 3 bases at J, leaving 8 bases unmatched. This CDR3 is 16 amino acids long. CDR1 and CDR2 from the germline V gene are SGHRS and YFSETQ. The DNA of the CDR3 is TGCGCCAGCAGCTTGAGGTTGCAGGGGGCGTACACTGAAGCTTTCTTT. It is translated as CASSLRLQGAYTEAFF.

This chain uses TRBV20-1 with TRBJ2-1; TRBD2 aligns across 7 bases. Germline assignment: CDR1 DFQATT and CDR2 SNEGSKA (reference sequence). The CDR3 covers 19 residues. V was clipped by 0 bases and J by 4 bases; unmatched bases: 18. CDR3 loop: CSARDNTPPGLRVYNEQFF. CDR3 in DNA: TGCAGTGCTAGAGATAACACCCCCCCGGGACTAAGAGTATACAATGAGCAGTTCTTC.

This clonotype turned up a few times. V usage is TRBV7-9 and J usage is TRBJ2-5; D is unclear. Germline-derived CDR1 and CDR2 are SEHNR and FQNEAQ (reference sequence). V was cut by 5 bases and J by 7 bases, with 11 bases left in between. CDR3 length: 12 amino acids. The CDR3, as DNA: TGTGCCAGCAGCCCTCTTGGGGTGACCCAGTACTTC. Its protein is CASSPLGVTQYF.

This clonotype has just a few counts. The J gene is TRBJ1-1, the V gene TRBV13; D gene uncertain. In germline, CDR1 is PRHDT, CDR2 FYEKMQ (reference sequence). The CDR3 extends over 13 amino acids. V lost 2 bases and J lost 7, with 11 bases in between. The CDR3 DNA follows: TGTGCCAGCAGCTTAAACAGTGCGATTGAAGCTTTCTTT. Residues: CASSLNSAIEAFF.

This clonotype came up a few times. The chain uses TRBV7-2 and TRBJ1-4, with D maybe TRBD1 (6 bases). V was cut by 3 bases and J by 7 bases, with 12 bases left in between. The CDR3 is made up of 14 amino acids. CDR1 and CDR2 (germline): SGHTA, FQGNSA. DNA of the CDR3: TGTGCCAGCAGCTTCGGGGGCGCGAGTGAAAAACTGTTTTTT. It is translated as CASSFGGASEKLFF.

In its sample, this clonotype was seen a few times. The V gene is TRBV12-3 or TRBV12-4, the J gene TRBJ1-5; 10 bases match TRBD1. After removal of 4 bases from V and 0 bases from J, the junction contained 6 bases not matched to a gene. The CDR3 is 17 residues long. The CDR3 bases are TGTGCCAGCAGTTCGATGGGGACAGGGGTTAGCAATCAGCCCCAGCATTTT. Translated, it gives CASSSMGTGVSNQPQHF.

This clonotype was detected many times. V and J are TRBV2 and TRBJ1-1, with D possibly being TRBD1 (5 bases). The V end lost 8 bases, the J end lost 2 bases, and 12 bases lay between the germline ends. The CDR3 totals 13 residues. The V gene's germline CDR1 is SNHLY and CDR2 FYNNEI. The CDR3 region is CASSREENTEAFF. CDR3 DNA sequence: TGTGCCAGCTCCAGGGAGGAAAACACTGAAGCTTTCTTT.

This clonotype has just a few counts. The chain employs TRBV6-2 or TRBV6-3 and TRBJ2-7; D remains ambiguous. CDR3 length: 14 amino acids. CDR1 is MNHEY, CDR2 SVGEGT, per germline. Trimming pared 4 bases from V and 1 base from J, leaving 11 bases between. CDR3 sequence: CASSSYMGSYEQYF. As DNA, the CDR3 is TGTGCCAGCAGTTCCTACATGGGATCCTACGAGCAGTACTTC.

This clonotype was picked up many times. This chain connects TRBV7-2 to TRBJ2-3; 7 positions agree with TRBD2. V gave up 5 bases and J gave up 5 bases; unmatched junction bases: 7. This CDR3 is built from 14 residues. CDR1 and CDR2 (germline): SGHTA, FQGNSA. This chain's CDR3 is CASSPRLAGDTQYF. The CDR3 coding sequence is TGTGCCAGCAGCCCTCGACTAGCAGGAGATACGCAGTATTTT.

The chain recombines TRBV24-1 with TRBJ2-3; D gene unclear. Per germline, CDR1 KGHDR and CDR2 SFDVKD. The CDR3 length is 19 residues. Between the trimmed V and J ends, which lost 3 bases and 0 bases, there was a span of 21 bases. CDR3 sequence (DNA): TGTGCCACCAGTGATCCATCCCCAGCAGAAAGGTTTAGCACAGATACGCAGTATTTT. Its translation: CATSDPSPAERFSTDTQYF.

The table lists this clonotype with a few counts. This chain links TRBV28 with TRBJ1-2, with D maybe TRBD1 (5 bases). V lost 5 bases, J lost 5 bases, and 18 bases lay in between. CDR1 MDHEN and CDR2 SYDVKM come from the germline V gene. The CDR3 extends over 15 amino acids. CDR3 region: CASSLAGKVGYGYTF. CDR3 nucleotides: TGTGCCAGCAGTCTAGCAGGGAAGGTGGGATATGGCTACACCTTC.

This clonotype has a handful of counts. The chain couples TRBV12-3 or TRBV12-4 to TRBJ1-6; D is uncertain. V was clipped by 2 bases and J by 10 bases, with 12 bases between them. The length of the CDR3 is 14 residues. The CDR3 coding sequence is TGTGCCAGCAGTTTACTAGGGAATGAGTCACCCCTCCACTTT. Its translation: CASSLLGNESPLHF.

This clonotype was detected a few times. The CDR3 reads CASSLGQGVNSPLHF. CDR3 in DNA: TGTGCCAGCAGCTTGGGACAGGGAGTGAATTCACCCCTCCACTTT. V is TRBV5-5 and J is TRBJ1-6; 7 bases map to TRBD1. The CDR3 contains 15 residues. Trimming took 0 bases from V and 7 from J; bases not matched to a gene: 4. Germline loops: CDR1 SGHKS, CDR2 YYEKEE (reference sequence).

The genes are TRBV6-6 and TRBJ2-7; a possible D gene is TRBD1 (6 bases). Germline CDR1 and CDR2: MNHNY and SVGAGI (reference sequence). V was trimmed by 2 bases and J by 3 bases, leaving 8 bases between them. This CDR3 contains 13 residues. The CDR3 DNA reads TGTGCCAGCAGTTACGGACAGAACTACGAGCAGTACTTC. Encoded protein: CASSYGQNYEQYF.

The rearrangement uses TRBV15 and TRBJ2-3; the D is unclear. The CDR3 extends over 12 amino acids. Trimming took off 1 base at V and 6 bases at J, with 5 bases between the two ends. Germline V gene data show CDR1 as LNHNV and CDR2 as YYDKDF (reference sequence). The CDR3 DNA reads TGTGCCACCAGCAGAGGGGTCGATACGCAGTATTTT. This gives the protein CATSRGVDTQYF.

This clonotype occurred many times. The chain recombines TRBV12-3 or TRBV12-4 with TRBJ2-3, with D tentatively TRBD1 or TRBD2 (5 bases each). CDR3 length: 11 residues. Deletions cut 8 bases from V and 4 bases from J, with 7 bases between. As DNA, the CDR3 is TGTGCCAGCGGGGGTGCAGATACGCAGTATTTT. Its protein is CASGGADTQYF.

This clonotype showed up just a few times. This chain links TRBV6-2 or TRBV6-3 with TRBJ1-5; D is uncertain. CDR1 is MNHEY and CDR2 is SVGEGT in the germline V gene. This CDR3 has 14 amino acids. V lost 2 bases, J lost 4 bases, and 9 bases lay in between. The CDR3 bases are TGTGCCAGCAGTTACGGAGCTCAAAATCAGCCCCAGCATTTT. It is translated as CASSYGAQNQPQHF.

This chain connects TRBV12-3 or TRBV12-4 to TRBJ2-3; D gene unclear. The CDR3 is 15 residues long. With 3 bases removed from V and 3 bases from J, the gap between germline ends came to 13 bases. CDR3 nucleotides: TGTGCCAGCAGTTTCGTGGCGGTGGGGACAGATACGCAGTATTTT. Residues: CASSFVAVGTDTQYF.

This clonotype has more than one count but fewer than ten. V gene TRBV12-3 or TRBV12-4 combines with J gene TRBJ2-1; D perhaps matches TRBD1 (8 bases). The length of the CDR3 is 16 residues. The V gene lost 8 bases and the J gene lost 5 bases, with 22 bases spanning the gap. The CDR3 DNA reads TGTGCCAGCGGGACACGCGGGGGACAGGTCAACAATGAGCAGTTCTTC. It codes for CASGTRGGQVNNEQFF.

The gene calls are TRBV7-9 and TRBJ2-3, with D possibly being TRBD2 (6 bases). V shed 5 bases and J shed 5 bases, with 20 bases lying between them. This CDR3 region has 16 residues. From germline, CDR1 is SEHNR and CDR2 FQNEAQ (reference sequence). In nucleotides, the CDR3 is TGTGCCAGCAGCCCACCCCTAGCGCGAGGGGAAGATACGCAGTATTTT. Translating gives CASSPPLARGEDTQYF.

This sequence joins TRBV15 and TRBJ1-6, with D uncertain. Trimming removed 6 bases from V and 5 bases from J, with 17 bases in between. This CDR3 spans 16 amino acids. The germline gives CDR1 LNHNV, CDR2 YYDKDF (reference sequence). The CDR3 DNA is TGTGCCACCAGAAACCTCGACCTATTCGATAATTCACCCCTCCACTTT. Residues: CATRNLDLFDNSPLHF.

This clonotype occurred a few times. This chain joins TRBV5-1 and TRBJ2-7; TRBD2 is a possible D gene (5 bases). V lost 3 bases to trimming and J lost 2 bases, with 9 bases between them. The germline V gene encodes CDR1 SGHRS and CDR2 YFSETQ. The length of the CDR3 is 13 residues. The CDR3 DNA is TGCGCCAGCAGCTCGGGATCCACCTACGAGCAGTACTTC. Amino acids: CASSSGSTYEQYF.

The chain combines TRBV5-1 with TRBJ1-1; a possible D gene is TRBD1 (5 bases). With 2 bases removed from V and 2 bases from J, the gap between germline ends came to 13 bases. The V gene's germline CDR1 is SGHRS and CDR2 YFSETQ. CDR3 length: 15 residues. CDR3 in amino acids: CASSFSQGGNTEAFF. The CDR3 nucleotides are TGCGCCAGCAGCTTCTCGCAGGGAGGAAACACTGAAGCTTTCTTT.

This clonotype was picked up many times. This chain joins TRBV4-3 and TRBJ2-7; 7 bases line up with TRBD1. Germline V gene sequence: CDR1 LGHNA, CDR2 YSLEER. The CDR3 sequence is 15 residues long. The trim removed 0 bases at V and 0 bases at J, leaving 2 bases unmatched. CDR3 in DNA: TGCGCCAGCAGCCAAGAAGCAGGGGGCTCCTACGAGCAGTACTTC. Protein sequence: CASSQEAGGSYEQYF.

Many counts were recorded for this clonotype. The V call is TRBV10-3, the J call TRBJ2-3; TRBD1 aligns across 7 bases. Germline trimming cut 6 bases from V and 3 bases from J; bases unmatched to any gene: 6. Germline CDR1 ENHRY, CDR2 SYGVKD. This CDR3 is built from 14 residues. The CDR3 region is CAIRAGTATDTQYF. Here the CDR3 DNA reads TGTGCCATCAGGGCCGGGACAGCTACAGATACGCAGTATTTT.

In this sample, this clonotype turned up a few times. The J gene is TRBJ2-1, the V gene TRBV28; D is unresolved. The CDR3 is made up of 15 amino acids. From germline, CDR1 is MDHEN and CDR2 SYDVKM. Trimming shortened V by 5 bases and J by 0 bases, and 11 bases separated the two germline ends. The CDR3 bases are TGTGCCAGCAGTCCCTCCCTCATCTCCTACAATGAGCAGTTCTTC. Its translation: CASSPSLISYNEQFF.

This chain connects TRBV5-4 to TRBJ1-2, with D hard to call. The CDR3 totals 17 residues. Germline V gene data show CDR1 as SGHNT and CDR2 as YYREEE (reference sequence). V was shortened by 4 bases and J by 7 bases, with 26 bases between the two germline ends. CDR3 amino acids: CASSPPGYSAYYGGYTF. The CDR3 DNA reads TGTGCCAGCAGCCCTCCTGGGTACTCGGCGTATTACGGTGGCTACACCTTC. The entire variable domain, with the rest obtained from reference TRBV5-4 and TRBJ1-2, is as follows: ETGVTQSPTHLIKTRGQQVTLRCSSQSGHNTVSWYQQALGQGPQFIFQYYREEENGRGNFPPRFSGLQFPNYSSELNVNALELDDSALYLCASSPPGYSAYYGGYTFGSGTRLTVV.